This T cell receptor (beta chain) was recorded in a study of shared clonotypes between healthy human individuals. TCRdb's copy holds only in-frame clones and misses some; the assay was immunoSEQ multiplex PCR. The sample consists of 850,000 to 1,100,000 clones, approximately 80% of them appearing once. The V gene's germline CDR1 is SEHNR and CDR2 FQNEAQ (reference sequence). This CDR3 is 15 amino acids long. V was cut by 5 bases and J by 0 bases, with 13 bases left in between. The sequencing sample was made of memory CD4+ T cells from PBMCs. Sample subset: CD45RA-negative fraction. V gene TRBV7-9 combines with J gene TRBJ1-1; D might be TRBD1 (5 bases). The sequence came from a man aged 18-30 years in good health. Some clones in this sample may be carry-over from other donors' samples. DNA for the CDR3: TGTGCCAGCAGCCCCCCTGGGGGTTTGAACACTGAAGCTTTCTTT. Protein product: CASSPPGGLNTEAFF.